The clone carrying this TCR beta chain was observed many times. There are 17 residues in the CDR3. Unmatched junction bases numbered 11, after V lost 2 bases and J lost 2 bases. The germline CDR1 and CDR2 sequences are KGHSH and LQKENI. This entry is derived from a study of low-dose radiotherapy and immunotherapy resistance in tumors. The sample's time point: before trial treatment. With TRAV- and TRBV-specific primers, first-strand cDNA was made, covering the alpha and beta chains. Using a constant-region primer together with a V-primer adapter, TCRs were subjected to around 22 PCR cycles of amplification. Researchers amplified the isolated mRNA using in vitro transcription. Each CDR3 protein gets one entry after TCRdb re-called the reads with MiXCR. Of some 82,000 distinct CDR3 sequences listed, over 15% are singletons.

Sequences were derived from PBMCs, sampled before treatment. The sequence derives from a male donor with prostate cancer. The rearrangement uses TRBV18 and TRBJ2-5, with 7 bases fitting TRBD2. The CDR3 nucleotides read TGTGCCAGCTCACCAAGTCCTTCTAGCGGAGATCAAGAGACCCAGTACTTC. It yields the protein CASSPSPSSGDQETQYF.